The present T cell receptor beta chain was sequenced within a study of cytotoxic CD8 clonotypes in ibrutinib-treated CLL. After removal of 5 bases from V and 6 bases from J, the junction contained 8 bases not matched to a gene. The germline gives CDR1 SSHAT, CDR2 FNYEAQ (reference sequence). The length of the CDR3 is 15 residues. Investigators sought sequencing depths of between 1 in 200,000 and 1 in 1 million T cells. The assay was immunoSEQ multiplex PCR, and TCRdb's table has in-frame clones only and misses some. This table holds under 200,000 clones, approximately 77% found once. This TCR derives from a human donor with chronic lymphocytic leukemia. Sample: PBMCs, taken after 12 months of ibrutinib treatment. The chain employs TRBV7-7 and TRBJ2-1, with 9 bases matching TRBD2. CDR3 sequence: CASSLGLAQTNEQFF. The CDR3 bases are TGTGCCAGCAGCCTCGGACTAGCGCAGACCAATGAGCAGTTCTTC.